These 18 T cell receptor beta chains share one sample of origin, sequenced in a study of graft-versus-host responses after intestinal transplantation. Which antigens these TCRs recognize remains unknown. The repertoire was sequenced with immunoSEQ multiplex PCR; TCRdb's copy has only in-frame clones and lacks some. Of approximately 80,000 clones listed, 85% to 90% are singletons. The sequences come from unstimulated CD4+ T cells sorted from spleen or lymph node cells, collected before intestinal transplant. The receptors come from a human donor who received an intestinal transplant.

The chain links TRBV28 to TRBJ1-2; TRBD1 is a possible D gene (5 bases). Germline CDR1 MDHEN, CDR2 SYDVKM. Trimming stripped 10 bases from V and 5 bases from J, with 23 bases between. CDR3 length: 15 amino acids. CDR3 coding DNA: TGTGCCACTCTCCCTACTGCAGGGCATGGGTATGGCTACACCTTC. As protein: CATLPTAGHGYGYTF.

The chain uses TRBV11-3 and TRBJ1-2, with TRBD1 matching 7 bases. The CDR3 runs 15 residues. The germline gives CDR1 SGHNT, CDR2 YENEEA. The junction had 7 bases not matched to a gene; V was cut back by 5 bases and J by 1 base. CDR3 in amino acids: CASSPNRGVNYGYTF. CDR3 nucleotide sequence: TGTGCCAGCAGCCCAAACAGGGGTGTTAACTATGGCTACACCTTC.

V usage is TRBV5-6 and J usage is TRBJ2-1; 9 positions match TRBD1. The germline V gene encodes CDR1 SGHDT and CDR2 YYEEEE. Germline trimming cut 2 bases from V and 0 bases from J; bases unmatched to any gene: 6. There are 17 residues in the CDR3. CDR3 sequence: CASSFDRGGPSYNEQFF. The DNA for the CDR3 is TGTGCCAGCAGCTTCGACAGGGGGGGCCCCTCCTACAATGAGCAGTTCTTC.

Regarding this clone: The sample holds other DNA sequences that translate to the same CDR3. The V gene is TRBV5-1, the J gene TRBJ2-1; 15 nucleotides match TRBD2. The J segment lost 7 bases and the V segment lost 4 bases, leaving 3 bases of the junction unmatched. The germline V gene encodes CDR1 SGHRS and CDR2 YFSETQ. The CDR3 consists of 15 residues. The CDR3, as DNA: TGCGCCAGCAGCCCAGGACTAGCGGGAGGGAATGAGCAGTTCTTC. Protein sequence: CASSPGLAGGNEQFF.

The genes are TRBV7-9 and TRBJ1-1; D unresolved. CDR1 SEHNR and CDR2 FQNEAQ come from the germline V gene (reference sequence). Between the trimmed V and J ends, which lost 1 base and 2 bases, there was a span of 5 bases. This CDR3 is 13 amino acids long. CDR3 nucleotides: TGTGCCAGCAGCTTAGGACAAAACACTGAAGCTTTCTTT. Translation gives CASSLGQNTEAFF.

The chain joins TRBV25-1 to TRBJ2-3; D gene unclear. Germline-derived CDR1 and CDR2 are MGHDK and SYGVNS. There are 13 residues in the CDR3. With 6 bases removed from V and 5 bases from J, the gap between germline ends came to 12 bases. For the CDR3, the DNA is TGTGCCAGCAGCCCACCAGGATTAGATACGCAGTATTTT. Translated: CASSPPGLDTQYF.

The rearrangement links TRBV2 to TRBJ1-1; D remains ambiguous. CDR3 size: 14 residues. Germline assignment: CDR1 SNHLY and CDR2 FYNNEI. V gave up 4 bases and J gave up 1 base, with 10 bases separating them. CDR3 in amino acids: CASSVWAPNTEAFF. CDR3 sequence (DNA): TGTGCCAGCAGTGTTTGGGCCCCGAACACTGAAGCTTTCTTT.

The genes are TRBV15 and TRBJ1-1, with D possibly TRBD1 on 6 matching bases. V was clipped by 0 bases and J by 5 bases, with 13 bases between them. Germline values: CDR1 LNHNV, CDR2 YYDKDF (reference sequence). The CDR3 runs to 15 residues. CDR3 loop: CATSRDLQGRTEAFF. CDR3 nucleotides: TGTGCCACCAGCAGAGATCTGCAGGGGAGAACTGAAGCTTTCTTT.

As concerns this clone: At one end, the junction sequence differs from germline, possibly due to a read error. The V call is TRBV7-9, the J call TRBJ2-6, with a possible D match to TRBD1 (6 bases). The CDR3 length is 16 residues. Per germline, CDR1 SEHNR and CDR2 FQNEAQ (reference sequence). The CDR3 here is CASSTSRDTGANVLTF. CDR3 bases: TGTGCCAGCAGCACATCGAGGGACACTGGAGCCAACGTCCTGACTTTC.

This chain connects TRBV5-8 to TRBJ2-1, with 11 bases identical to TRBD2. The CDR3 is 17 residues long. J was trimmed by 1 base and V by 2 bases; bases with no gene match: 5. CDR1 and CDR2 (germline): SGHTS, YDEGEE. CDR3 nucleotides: TGTGCCAGCAGCTTAAGGGGACTAGCGGCTTCCTACAATGAGCAGTTCTTC. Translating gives CASSLRGLAASYNEQFF.

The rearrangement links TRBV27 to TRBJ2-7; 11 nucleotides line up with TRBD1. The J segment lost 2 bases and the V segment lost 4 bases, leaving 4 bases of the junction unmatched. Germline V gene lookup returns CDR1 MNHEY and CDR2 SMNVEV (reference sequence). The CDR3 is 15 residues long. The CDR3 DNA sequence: TGTGCCAGCAGTTCCGGACAGGGGGCCACCTACGAGCAGTACTTC. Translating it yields CASSSGQGATYEQYF.

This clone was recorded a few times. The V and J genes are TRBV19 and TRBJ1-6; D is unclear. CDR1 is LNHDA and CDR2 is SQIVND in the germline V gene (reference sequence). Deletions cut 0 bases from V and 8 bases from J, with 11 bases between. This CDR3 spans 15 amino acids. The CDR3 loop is CASSIDPFPDSPLHF. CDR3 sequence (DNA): TGTGCCAGTAGTATAGATCCATTCCCAGATTCACCCCTCCACTTT.

The CDR3 DNA is TGCGCCAGCAGCCCCAGCGGGGGGGCCTACAATGAGCAGTTCTTC. Protein: CASSPSGGAYNEQFF. This chain uses TRBV4-1 with TRBJ2-1, with 10 bases that match TRBD2. Germline V gives CDR1 MGHRA, CDR2 YSYEKL. Trimming at V came to 4 bases and at J to 2 bases, leaving 2 bases not matched to a gene. This CDR3 spans 15 amino acids.

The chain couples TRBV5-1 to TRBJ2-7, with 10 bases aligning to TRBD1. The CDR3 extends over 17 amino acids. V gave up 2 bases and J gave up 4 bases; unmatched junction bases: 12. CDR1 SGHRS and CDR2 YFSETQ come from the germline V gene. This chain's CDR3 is CASSFSLGGQGPYEQYF. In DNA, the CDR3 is TGCGCCAGCAGCTTTTCCCTGGGGGGACAGGGGCCATACGAGCAGTACTTC.

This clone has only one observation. CDR3: CASSHGLAGRSYEQYF. For the CDR3, the DNA is TGCGCCAGCAGCCATGGACTAGCGGGACGGTCCTACGAGCAGTACTTC. The chain recombines TRBV5-1 with TRBJ2-7; 12 bases fit TRBD2. V lost 4 bases and J lost 1; bases outside the gene matches: 6. This CDR3 has 16 amino acids. The germline V gene encodes CDR1 SGHRS and CDR2 YFSETQ.

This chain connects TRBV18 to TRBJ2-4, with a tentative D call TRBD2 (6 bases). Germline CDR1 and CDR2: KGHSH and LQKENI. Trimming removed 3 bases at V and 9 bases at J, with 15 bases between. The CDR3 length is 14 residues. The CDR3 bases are TGTGCCAGCTCACCTAGTACGGGGGTAGGCATTCAGTACTTC. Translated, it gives CASSPSTGVGIQYF.

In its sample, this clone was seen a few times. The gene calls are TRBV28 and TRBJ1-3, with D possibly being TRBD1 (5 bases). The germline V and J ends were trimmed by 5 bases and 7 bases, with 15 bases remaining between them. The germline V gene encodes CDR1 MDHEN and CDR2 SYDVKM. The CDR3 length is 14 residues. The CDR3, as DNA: TGTGCCAGCAGTCCATCGGGCAGGGCCAACACCATATATTTT. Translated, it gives CASSPSGRANTIYF.

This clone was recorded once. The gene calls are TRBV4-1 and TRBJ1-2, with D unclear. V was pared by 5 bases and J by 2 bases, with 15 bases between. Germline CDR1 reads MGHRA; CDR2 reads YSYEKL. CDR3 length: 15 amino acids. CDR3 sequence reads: CASSEFGQANYGYTF. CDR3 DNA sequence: TGCGCCAGCAGCGAGTTTGGTCAGGCGAACTATGGCTACACCTTC.